The next 10 T cell receptor beta chains were all read from a single sample in a study of T cell repertoires in cytomegalovirus infection (dated by TCRdb to the late 2010s). No antigens are known for them. In light of the paper, this sample's treatment or condition label describes: in vitro stimulation with specific CMV peptide epitopes to enrich CMV-specific T cells. For sequencing, an Illumina HiSeq 1500 was employed. The raw public data were reprocessed by TCRdb itself: fastp quality trimming at Q25, MiXCR clonotype calling, in-frame beta chains only. Rows are unified per CDR3 protein, each entry keeping the most common DNA and genes. The sample table records about a million distinct CDR3 sequences; 30% to 40% of these occur just once. The top ten clones comprise over 13% of the sample. The material sequenced was cultured CD8+ T cells from PBMCs, taken from culture after CMV antigen stimulation. Receptor source: a human donor in good health (CMV status not recorded). Some clones in this sample may be carry-over from other donors' samples.

J is TRBJ2-6 and V is TRBV7-9, with D possibly TRBD1 on 6 matching bases. The CDR3 contains 16 residues. Trimming stripped 6 bases from V and 3 bases from J, with 15 bases between. Germline V gives CDR1 SEHNR, CDR2 FQNEAQ (reference sequence). The CDR3 nucleotides are TGTGCCAGCAGTAAGCAAGGGGGTCTTGGGGCCAACGTCCTGACTTTC. Protein: CASSKQGGLGANVLTF.

The chain joins TRBV29-1 to TRBJ1-1; the D is unclear. Germline V gene data show CDR1 as SQVTM and CDR2 as ANQGSEA. The CDR3 spans 13 residues. V lost 6 bases and J 5 bases, leaving 16 bases between the germline ends. The CDR3 sequence is CSVGMDFWTEAFF. In nucleotides, the CDR3 is TGCAGCGTCGGGATGGACTTCTGGACTGAAGCTTTCTTT.

In its sample, this clonotype was seen many times. This rearrangement joins TRBV6-6 to TRBJ2-3; no firm D call. The CDR3 has 13 amino acids. Per germline, CDR1 MNHNY and CDR2 SVGAGI (reference sequence). The V end lost 2 bases, the J end lost 2 bases, and 5 bases lay between the germline ends. The CDR3 protein is CASSYEPTDTQYF. In DNA form, the CDR3 reads TGTGCCAGCAGTTACGAGCCCACAGATACGCAGTATTTT.

This clonotype was observed many times. The rearrangement joins TRBV7-8 to TRBJ1-2, with D perhaps matching TRBD1 (5 bases). V shed 5 bases and J shed 4 bases, with 23 bases lying between them. In germline, CDR1 is SGHVS, CDR2 FQNEAQ. The CDR3 loop spans 17 amino acids. The CDR3: CASSAFPETAAVYGYTF. DNA for the CDR3: TGTGCCAGCAGCGCGTTCCCGGAGACAGCCGCGGTCTATGGCTACACCTTC.

Concerning this clonotype: The junction does not match germline at one end; this may be a read error. This chain joins TRBV4-1 and TRBJ2-1; D is undetermined. The CDR3 extends over 13 amino acids. Per the germline V gene, CDR1 is MGHRA and CDR2 is YSYEKL. The CDR3 DNA follows: TGCACCAGCAGCTTAAGCACCCAGAATGAGCAGTTCTTC. It translates to CTSSLSTQNEQFF.

Comment on this clonotype: Germline and junction disagree at one end, which may indicate a read error. The chain uses TRBV7-6 and TRBJ1-1; D is ambiguous. The germline CDR1 and CDR2 sequences are SGHVS and FNYEAQ. The CDR3 loop spans 12 amino acids. The CDR3 loop is CVSSLGTTEAFF. The CDR3 coding sequence is TGTGTCAGCAGCTTAGGCACCACTGAAGCTTTCTTT.

In nucleotides, the CDR3 is TGTGCCAGCAGCCAAGTTGCTGGGGCCTCCCAAGAGACCCAGTACTTC. Its translation: CASSQVAGASQETQYF. This chain links TRBV14 with TRBJ2-5; D may be TRBD1 (5 bases). Germline values: CDR1 SGHDN, CDR2 FVKESK. The CDR3 covers 16 residues. V was clipped by 1 base and J by 1 base, with 13 bases between them.

This clonotype was detected only a few times. The chain combines TRBV9 with TRBJ2-1; 7 bases fit TRBD1. Losses at the gene ends were 3 bases for V and 0 bases for J; bases not matched to a gene: 9. The CDR3 has 17 amino acids. Looked up from germline, CDR1 is SGDLS and CDR2 is YYNGEE. The DNA of the CDR3 is TGTGCCAGCAGCGAAAGACAGGGACCCAGCTCCTACAATGAGCAGTTCTTC. This translates into CASSERQGPSSYNEQFF.

This chain connects TRBV7-3 to TRBJ1-1, with 10 bases aligning to TRBD1. The CDR3 contains 19 residues. Germline assignment: CDR1 SGHTA and CDR2 FQGTGA. V trimming: 0 bases; J trimming: 4 bases; junction bases outside the gene matches: 14. The DNA of the CDR3 is TGTGCCAGCAGCTTAACGGGGTTGACAGGGGGCTCGGCCAGCACTGAAGCTTTCTTT. This gives the protein CASSLTGLTGGSASTEAFF.

This rearrangement joins TRBV12-5 to TRBJ2-5; D is ambiguous. Trimming cost V 7 bases and J 6 bases, with 15 bases left between them. This CDR3 spans 13 amino acids. Germline loops: CDR1 LGHNT, CDR2 FRNRAP. The DNA of the CDR3 is TGTGCTAGTGCCCTCCGGTTGGGGAAGACCCAGTACTTC. Its translation: CASALRLGKTQYF.